These T cell receptor beta chains were read from a single sample in a study of T cell repertoires in ileal Crohn's disease. TCRdb's table, derived via immunoSEQ multiplex PCR, lists solely in-frame clones and lacks some. Found here are about 11,000 clones, more than 80% of them singletons; the top ten hold around 16%. What was sequenced was ileal tissue. The receptors were sampled from an adult with Crohn's disease. CDR3s include the opening cysteine and the closing phenylalanine or tryptophan. Size values are once, few and many counts, or a class for expanded clones, and some rows have none.

>TRBV2|TRBJ1-1|.
CASSEAGGGSEAFF
>TRBV10-3|TRBJ1-5|.
CASTRDRNQPQHF
>TRBV6-1|TRBJ2-7|few
CASSKGGYEQYF
>TRBV18|TRBJ1-2|.
CASSPPPGTGRNYGYTF
>TRBV4-2|TRBJ1-2|.
CASSPGQGARGYTF
>TRBV5-1|TRBJ1-3|.
CASSLDARSGNTIYF
>TRBV7-2|TRBJ2-1|once
CASSQVSFSYNEQFF
>TRBV10-1|TRBJ2-1|.
CASSVGQGANYNEQFF
>TRBV5-6|TRBJ2-7|once
CASSLTGGTYEQYF
>TRBV28|TRBJ2-7|.
CASSSTDEQYF